A single sample gave rise to the 5 T cell receptor beta chains below, sequenced in a study of OX40 agonist ivuxolimab in advanced cancers. Generated by immunoSEQ multiplex PCR, the TCRdb table keeps only in-frame clones and is missing some. The sample holds 50,000 to 85,000 clones, around 83% seen once. Sample: CD4+ or CD8+ T cells sorted from blood, taken in a trial of the OX40 agonist ivuxolimab. These receptors originate from an adult with an advanced solid tumor such as melanoma, head and neck, liver or kidney cancer.

The rearrangement links TRBV10-2 to TRBJ1-1, with D maybe TRBD1 (6 bases). Germline CDR1 is WSHSY and CDR2 is SAAADI. V was trimmed by 5 bases and J by 0 bases, leaving 13 bases between them. The CDR3 has 15 amino acids. The CDR3 DNA reads TGCGCCAGCAGTTCCCCTAGGACAGTGAACACTGAAGCTTTCTTT. Protein sequence: CASSSPRTVNTEAFF.

The rearrangement uses TRBV7-2 and TRBJ1-2; 7 nucleotides line up with TRBD1. The CDR3 runs 13 residues. The V gene's germline CDR1 is SGHTA and CDR2 FQGNSA. Trimming at V came to 5 bases and at J to 6 bases, leaving 6 bases not matched to a gene. This CDR3 is CASSPGGVNGYTF. CDR3 bases: TGTGCCAGCAGCCCAGGGGGGGTAAATGGCTACACCTTC.

The chain carries TRBV7-2 and TRBJ1-5, with D possibly matching TRBD1 (5 bases). In germline, CDR1 is SGHTA, CDR2 FQGNSA. The CDR3 runs to 15 residues. V was shortened by 3 bases and J by 0 bases, with 9 bases between the two germline ends. In DNA, the CDR3 is TGTGCCAGCAGCTTGACAGATTATAGCAATCAGCCCCAGCATTTT. This sequence encodes CASSLTDYSNQPQHF.

In its sample, this clone was seen many times. V is TRBV19 and J is TRBJ2-1; 8 bases fit TRBD2. Losses at the gene ends were 5 bases for V and 9 bases for J; bases not matched to a gene: 9. Germline V gene lookup returns CDR1 LNHDA and CDR2 SQIVND (reference sequence). The CDR3 extends over 14 amino acids. The CDR3 region is CASSPGLVFSEQFF. The CDR3 region has the DNA TGTGCCAGTAGTCCGGGACTAGTTTTCTCTGAGCAGTTCTTC.

V is TRBV7-3 and J is TRBJ2-1; D is perhaps TRBD2 (5 bases). Germline CDR1 and CDR2: SGHTA and FQGTGA. The CDR3 runs to 15 residues. The ends were cut back, 5 bases at V and 6 bases at J, with 17 bases in the middle. The CDR3 sequence: CASSPDSNLVNEQFF. The CDR3 DNA is TGTGCCAGCAGCCCGGACTCCAATCTTGTCAATGAGCAGTTCTTC.